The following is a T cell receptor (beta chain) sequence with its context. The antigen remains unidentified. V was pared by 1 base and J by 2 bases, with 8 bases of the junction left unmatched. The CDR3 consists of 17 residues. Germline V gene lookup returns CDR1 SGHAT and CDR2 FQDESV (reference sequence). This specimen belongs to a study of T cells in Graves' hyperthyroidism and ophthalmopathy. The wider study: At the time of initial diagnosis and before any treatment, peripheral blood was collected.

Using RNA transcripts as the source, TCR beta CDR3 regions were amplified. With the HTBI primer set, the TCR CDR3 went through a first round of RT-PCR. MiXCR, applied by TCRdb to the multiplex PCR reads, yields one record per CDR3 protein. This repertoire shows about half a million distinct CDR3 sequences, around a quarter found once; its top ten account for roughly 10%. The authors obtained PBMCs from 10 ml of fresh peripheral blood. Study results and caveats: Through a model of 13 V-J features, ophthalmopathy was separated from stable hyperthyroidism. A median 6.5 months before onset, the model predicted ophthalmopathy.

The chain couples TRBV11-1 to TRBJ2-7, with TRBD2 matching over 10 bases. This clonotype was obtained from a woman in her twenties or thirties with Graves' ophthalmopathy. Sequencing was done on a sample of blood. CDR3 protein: CASSLESGLADPYEQYF. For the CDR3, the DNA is TGTGCCAGCAGCTTAGAAAGTGGACTAGCGGATCCCTACGAGCAGTACTTC.